A single sample is the source of the 21 T cell receptor beta chains below, sequenced in a study of T cells in Graves' hyperthyroidism and ophthalmopathy. Researchers took RNA transcripts and amplified the TCR beta CDR3 regions from them. Using the HTBI primer set, a first-round RT-PCR was run on the TCR CDR3. TCRdb passed the multiplex PCR reads through MiXCR, listing each CDR3 protein once. The sample yields 400,000 to 600,000 distinct CDR3 sequences, around 16% seen once. Sequenced input: blood. These receptor sequences come from a woman aged 25-40 years with Graves' ophthalmopathy.

This clonotype was observed a handful of times. The rearrangement links TRBV19 to TRBJ1-5; 7 bases map to TRBD1. This CDR3 region has 15 residues. Trimming cost V 8 bases and J 2 bases; bases outside gene matches: 9. The germline gives CDR1 LNHDA, CDR2 SQIVND (reference sequence). The CDR3 region is CASRETGFGNQPQHF. Here the CDR3 DNA reads TGTGCCAGTCGAGAGACAGGGTTTGGCAATCAGCCCCAGCATTTT.

This clonotype was seen ten or more times. V usage is TRBV20-1 and J usage is TRBJ2-4; 7 nucleotides align to TRBD1. This CDR3 has 11 residues. Germline values: CDR1 DFQATT, CDR2 SNEGSKA (reference sequence). V shed 7 bases, J shed 6 bases, and the junction held 3 bases outside the gene matches. CDR3 loop: CSENRGNIQYF. The CDR3 DNA reads as TGCAGTGAGAACAGGGGAAACATTCAGTACTTC.

This clonotype was detected only a few times. V and J are TRBV20-1 and TRBJ2-7, with D hard to call. CDR3 length: 14 amino acids. CDR1 is DFQATT and CDR2 is SNEGSKA in the germline V gene (reference sequence). V lost 5 bases and J 1 base, leaving 15 bases between the germline ends. The CDR3: CSASGPSTSYEQYF. Written as DNA, the CDR3 is TGCAGTGCTTCCGGGCCTAGTACATCCTACGAGCAGTACTTC.

In this sample, this clonotype turned up a few times. This chain links TRBV24-1 with TRBJ2-2, with TRBD2 matching 12 bases. The CDR3 sequence is 17 residues long. Germline loops: CDR1 KGHDR, CDR2 SFDVKD. V was pared by 4 bases and J by 7 bases, with 9 bases of the junction left unmatched. CDR3 loop: CATSEVGLAGTGGELFF. CDR3 sequence (DNA): TGTGCCACCAGTGAAGTCGGACTAGCGGGAACAGGCGGGGAGCTGTTTTTT.

This clonotype was recorded at least ten times. The V gene is TRBV28, the J gene TRBJ1-6; no reliable D call. The CDR3 loop spans 16 amino acids. V was clipped by 3 bases and J by 0 bases, with 9 bases between them. The V gene's germline CDR1 is MDHEN and CDR2 SYDVKM. As DNA, the CDR3 is TGTGCCAGCAGTTTCAGTAGCCCCTCCTATAATTCACCCCTCCACTTT. It encodes CASSFSSPSYNSPLHF.

This clonotype was observed at least ten times. This chain uses TRBV5-5 with TRBJ2-3; unclear D gene. Germline V CDR1 and CDR2: SGHKS, YYEKEE (reference sequence). This CDR3 contains 15 residues. Between the trimmed V and J ends, which lost 0 bases and 2 bases, there was a span of 10 bases. CDR3 DNA: TGTGCCAGCAGCTTGGACCTCGGAGACACAGATACGCAGTATTTT. Translated: CASSLDLGDTDTQYF.

This chain joins TRBV6-1 and TRBJ2-5; 9 bases match TRBD1. Unmatched junction bases numbered 6, after V lost 5 bases and J lost 5 bases. Germline assignment: CDR1 MNHNS and CDR2 SASEGT. This CDR3 has 14 residues. For the CDR3, the DNA is TGTGCCAGCAGTTGGGGGACAGGGTCGGAGACCCAGTACTTC. As protein: CASSWGTGSETQYF.

This chain joins TRBV9 and TRBJ1-6; D not certain. CDR1 and CDR2 from the germline V gene are SGDLS and YYNGEE. There are 15 residues in the CDR3. V was shortened by 4 bases and J by 0 bases, with 8 bases between the two germline ends. The CDR3 DNA is TGTGCCAGCAGCACCCTAAGCTCCTATAATTCACCCCTCCACTTT. Translated, it gives CASSTLSSYNSPLHF.

The chain couples TRBV25-1 to TRBJ2-2, with D unclear. The CDR3 is 13 amino acids. The V gene lost 4 bases and the J gene lost 5 bases, with 8 bases spanning the gap. Germline lookup yields CDR1 MGHDK and CDR2 SYGVNS. The CDR3 nucleotides are TGTGCCAGCAGTGGCCCCGGAACCGGGGAGCTGTTTTTT. This gives the protein CASSGPGTGELFF.

The rearrangement uses TRBV7-9 and TRBJ2-7, with 7 bases matching TRBD2. The V gene end was trimmed by 3 bases and the J gene end by 0 bases; junction bases not matched to a gene: 5. The V gene's germline CDR1 is SEHNR and CDR2 FQNEAQ (reference sequence). The CDR3 consists of 15 residues. The CDR3 DNA follows: TGTGCCAGCAGCTTTGCGGGAGCGAGCTCCTACGAGCAGTACTTC. Translating gives CASSFAGASSYEQYF.

This clonotype was detected only a few times. The CDR3 coding sequence is TGTGCCAGCAGCTCCGGTAATGCTAGGGCAATCGGCGAGCAGTACTTC. Protein: CASSSGNARAIGEQYF. The chain couples TRBV7-2 to TRBJ2-7; no reliable D call. With 4 bases removed from V and 6 bases from J, the gap between germline ends came to 22 bases. Per germline, CDR1 SGHTA and CDR2 FQGNSA. The CDR3 loop spans 16 amino acids.

This clonotype showed up just a few times. The rearrangement uses TRBV3-2 and TRBJ2-3. TRBV3-2 is listed as a pseudogene. CDR3 length: 13 amino acids. The CDR3 spells CASSQDLRPRGYF. The CDR3 nucleotides read TGTGCCAGCAGCCAAGATCTGAGGCCACGGGGGTATTTT.

This clonotype has ten or more counts. This rearrangement joins TRBV20-1 to TRBJ2-1; the D gene is possibly TRBD2 (5 bases). Germline CDR1 DFQATT, CDR2 SNEGSKA (reference sequence). V was cut by 6 bases and J by 10 bases, with 16 bases left in between. CDR3 length: 12 amino acids. CDR3 region: CSAPKGGGEQFF. Here the CDR3 DNA reads TGCAGTGCCCCTAAGGGCGGCGGGGAGCAGTTCTTC.

This clonotype was detected only a few times. The chain is built from TRBV4-1 and TRBJ1-6, with unresolved D. The CDR3 sequence is 14 residues long. Germline lookup yields CDR1 MGHRA and CDR2 YSYEKL. V was cut by 0 bases and J by 9 bases, with 9 bases left in between. The CDR3 reads CASSQENLGSPLHF. Written as DNA, the CDR3 is TGCGCCAGCAGCCAAGAAAATTTAGGTTCACCCCTCCACTTT.

The chain employs TRBV7-3 and TRBJ2-5, with D possibly matching TRBD2 (6 bases). Germline V CDR1 and CDR2: SGHTA, FQGTGA. Trimming shortened V by 2 bases and J by 6 bases, and 13 bases separated the two germline ends. The CDR3 loop spans 14 amino acids. CDR3 nucleotide sequence: TGTGCCAGCAGCTTATCCGGGAGCAGCCAGACCCAGTACTTC. Its protein is CASSLSGSSQTQYF.

As concerns this clonotype: A much more abundant neighbour one base away suggests this may be a read error. The chain employs TRBV5-1 and TRBJ1-1; D is perhaps TRBD1 (5 bases). Trimming pared 0 bases from V and 7 bases from J, leaving 13 bases between. Per germline, CDR1 SGHRS and CDR2 YFSETQ. The CDR3 loop spans 14 amino acids. Here the CDR3 reads CASSLAYADIEAFF. CDR3 sequence (DNA): TGCGCCAGCAGCTTGGCTTATGCGGACATTGAAGCTTTCTTT. The full variable domain, its missing parts supplied by reference TRBV5-1 and TRBJ1-1, is KAGVTQTPRYLIKTRGQQVTLSCSPISGHRSVSWYQQTPGQGLQFLFEYFSETQRNKGNFPGRFSGRQFSNSRSEMNVSTLELGDSALYLCASSLAYADIEAFFGQGTRLTVV.

The table lists this clonotype with many counts. The chain carries TRBV2 and TRBJ1-1; D ambiguous. Germline CDR1 SNHLY, CDR2 FYNNEI. Trimming pared 3 bases from V and 0 bases from J, leaving 11 bases between. There are 15 residues in the CDR3. The CDR3 loop is CASSDEGMMNTEAFF. In DNA, the CDR3 is TGTGCCAGCAGTGACGAGGGAATGATGAACACTGAAGCTTTCTTT.

V gene TRBV9 combines with J gene TRBJ2-1, with 9 bases matching TRBD1. V lost 3 bases, J lost 7 bases, and 11 bases stayed unmatched. The CDR3 runs to 16 residues. Germline V CDR1 and CDR2: SGDLS, YYNGEE. This CDR3 is CASSDAGTGWVNEQFF. CDR3 sequence (DNA): TGTGCCAGCAGCGACGCTGGGACAGGGTGGGTAAATGAGCAGTTCTTC.

This clonotype was observed a few times. The V call is TRBV9, the J call TRBJ2-2; 13 positions agree with TRBD2. CDR3 length: 16 residues. CDR1 SGDLS and CDR2 YYNGEE come from the germline V gene. Trimming cost V 4 bases and J 6 bases; bases outside gene matches: 6. The CDR3 nucleotides are TGTGCCAGCAGCTCTTGGACTAGCGGGAGCCCCGGGGAGCTGTTTTTT. Residues: CASSSWTSGSPGELFF.

This clonotype came up a few times. V usage is TRBV28 and J usage is TRBJ2-5; tentatively, D is TRBD1 (5 bases). V lost 4 bases to trimming and J lost 5 bases, with 8 bases between them. Looked up from germline, CDR1 is MDHEN and CDR2 is SYDVKM. The CDR3 extends over 12 amino acids. The CDR3 nucleotides read TGTGCCAGCAGTTCAGGGTATGAGACCCAGTACTTC. Its protein is CASSSGYETQYF.

The chain combines TRBV7-9 with TRBJ2-7; 7 bases are shared with TRBD2. CDR3 length equals 14 residues. With 2 bases clipped from V and 6 bases from J, the junction kept 7 bases outside the gene matches. Germline V gene lookup returns CDR1 SEHNR and CDR2 FQNEAQ (reference sequence). The CDR3 bases are TGTGCCAGCAGCTTACTTGGCGGGAGTGGCGAGCAGTACTTC. This translates into CASSLLGGSGEQYF.